This TCR beta chain was captured in a study of OX40 agonist ivuxolimab in advanced cancers. Looking at the study overall: Among those enrolled, mean age was approximately 60 years (range roughly 23 to 79) and 75% to 90% were male.

CDR1 MGHRA and CDR2 YSYEKL come from the germline V gene. The V end lost 1 base, the J end lost 0 bases, and 9 bases lay between the germline ends. This CDR3 has 16 amino acids. The study sampled blood at baseline, cycle 4 day 1, and cycle 7 day 1. The assay was immunoSEQ multiplex PCR, and TCRdb's table has in-frame clones only and misses some. This sample has around 3,600 clones, with roughly 70% found just once. This clone showed up just a few times. The rearrangement links TRBV4-1 to TRBJ1-4; D not certain. The source material was CD4+ or CD8+ T cells sorted from blood, sampled in a trial of the OX40 agonist ivuxolimab. This sequence was found in an adult with an advanced solid tumor such as melanoma, head and neck, liver or kidney cancer. CDR3 coding DNA: TGCGCCAGCAGCCAAGCAGGCGGAGCAACTAATGAAAAACTGTTTTTT. The encoded protein is CASSQAGGATNEKLFF.